These 28 T cell receptor beta chains were sequenced from one sample in a study of PD-1 blockade in mismatch repair-deficient tumors. TCRdb keeps only in-frame clones here, not all; method: immunoSEQ multiplex PCR. Seen here are 38,000 or so clones, approximately 85% observed once, and the top ten hold approximately 3.9%. The sequencing used peripheral blood, collected roughly 76 weeks after starting pembrolizumab. The receptors shown here come from an adult with mismatch repair-deficient cancer.

V gene TRBV19 combines with J gene TRBJ1-4; possibly TRBD1 for D (5 bases). Trimming took 4 bases from V and 10 from J, leaving 22 bases between them. The germline CDR1 and CDR2 sequences are LNHDA and SQIVND (reference sequence). This CDR3 is built from 16 residues. The CDR3 coding sequence is TGTGCCAGTAGTAAATCGTCGTCGACGGCTGGGGGAAAACTGTTTTTT. As protein: CASSKSSSTAGGKLFF.

The V gene is TRBV7-2, the J gene TRBJ2-7, with 11 bases fitting TRBD2. The germline V gene has CDR1 SGHTA and CDR2 FQGNSA. With V trimmed by 4 bases and J by 4 bases, 6 bases remained unmatched. The CDR3 has 15 residues. CDR3 coding DNA: TGTGCCAGCAGCTCATTTGGGACTAGCGGATACGAGCAGTACTTC. Its translation: CASSSFGTSGYEQYF. The variable domain in full, completed from reference TRBV7-2 and TRBJ2-7, reads GAGVSQSPSNKVTEKGKDVELRCDPISGHTALYWYRQSLGQGLEFLIYFQGNSAPDKSGLPSDRFSAERTGGSVSTLTIQRTQQEDSAVYLCASSSFGTSGYEQYFGPGTRLTVT.

The J gene is TRBJ2-1, the V gene TRBV11-3, with 10 bases identical to TRBD2. The germline V gene has CDR1 SGHNT and CDR2 YENEEA. The CDR3 is made up of 16 amino acids. The junction had 6 bases not matched to a gene; V was cut back by 1 base and J by 6 bases. CDR3 loop: CASSLALAGVFNEQFF. CDR3 nucleotide sequence: TGTGCCAGCAGCTTAGCGCTAGCGGGAGTGTTCAATGAGCAGTTCTTC.

V gene TRBV7-2 combines with J gene TRBJ2-1; 7 positions match TRBD2. From germline, CDR1 is SGHTA and CDR2 FQGNSA. The CDR3 extends over 11 amino acids. J was trimmed by 15 bases and V by 5 bases; bases with no gene match: 7. The CDR3 region has the DNA TGTGCCAGCAGCCTCGTACTAGCGCCGTTCTTC. This codes for CASSLVLAPFF. The variable domain in full, with the rest retrieved from reference TRBV7-2 and TRBJ2-1, is GAGVSQSPSNKVTEKGKDVELRCDPISGHTALYWYRQSLGQGLEFLIYFQGNSAPDKSGLPSDRFSAERTGGSVSTLTIQRTQQEDSAVYLCASSLVLAPFFGPGTRLTVL.

The V and J genes are TRBV5-4 and TRBJ1-1, with TRBD1 identical over 8 bases. Germline trimming cut 1 base from V and 4 bases from J; bases unmatched to any gene: 6. Germline CDR1 reads SGHNT; CDR2 reads YYREEE (reference sequence). The CDR3 is 15 amino acids. The CDR3 region has the DNA TGTGCCAGCAGCTTGCCCTCCGGACAGGGCACTGAAGCTTTCTTT. Its protein product is CASSLPSGQGTEAFF.

This clone appeared once. The chain links TRBV27 to TRBJ1-5, with 9 bases identical to TRBD1. V trimming: 4 bases; J trimming: 2 bases; junction bases outside the gene matches: 9. The CDR3 length is 17 residues. CDR1 and CDR2 from the germline V gene are MNHEY and SMNVEV (reference sequence). CDR3 nucleotides: TGTGCCAGCAGTTCCCCGGGGACAGGGTGGGGCAATCAGCCCCAGCATTTT. It codes for CASSSPGTGWGNQPQHF.

The chain carries TRBV5-6 and TRBJ2-1; 13 bases fit TRBD2. The V and J ends lost 0 bases and 7 bases, in that order; junction bases with no gene match: 7. The CDR3 contains 17 residues. In germline, CDR1 is SGHDT, CDR2 YYEEEE. The CDR3 region has the DNA TGTGCCAGCAGCTTGGACGCCGTGACTAGCGGGAGGAATGAGCAGTTCTTC. As protein: CASSLDAVTSGRNEQFF. Full variable domain (remainder filled in from reference TRBV5-6 and TRBJ2-1): DAGVTQSPTHLIKTRGQQVTLRCSPKSGHDTVSWYQQALGQGPQFIFQYYEEEERQRGNFPDRFSGHQFPNYSSELNVNALLLGDSALYLCASSLDAVTSGRNEQFFGPGTRLTVL.

The chain employs TRBV5-1 and TRBJ2-5; 10 bases are a match to TRBD2. The germline gives CDR1 SGHRS, CDR2 YFSETQ. The CDR3 runs to 15 residues. Losses at the gene ends were 0 bases for V and 4 bases for J; bases not matched to a gene: 3. The CDR3 reads CASSLALAGGETQYF. The CDR3 nucleotides read TGCGCCAGCAGCTTGGCTTTAGCGGGAGGAGAGACCCAGTACTTC.

This chain's CDR3 is CASSSYRGGTDTQYF. The CDR3 DNA reads as TGCGCCAGCAGCTCATACAGGGGTGGCACAGATACGCAGTATTTT. This chain connects TRBV5-1 to TRBJ2-3, with 7 bases matching TRBD1. The ends lost 3 bases at V and 1 base at J; junction bases unmatched: 5. The CDR3 has 15 residues. Germline CDR1 and CDR2: SGHRS and YFSETQ.

This chain connects TRBV9 to TRBJ2-1; 8 bases line up with TRBD2. The germline CDR1 and CDR2 sequences are SGDLS and YYNGEE. The V segment lost 4 bases and the J segment 0 bases; nucleotides outside the gene matches: 3. The CDR3 is 15 amino acids. CDR3 loop: CASSPSGSSYNEQFF. CDR3 nucleotide sequence: TGTGCCAGCAGCCCCAGCGGGAGCTCCTACAATGAGCAGTTCTTC.

The sample holds a few counts of this clone. V gene TRBV19 combines with J gene TRBJ2-1, with 11 bases identical to TRBD2. The V gene's germline CDR1 is LNHDA and CDR2 SQIVND (reference sequence). The CDR3 extends over 15 amino acids. Trimming cost V 6 bases and J 9 bases; bases outside gene matches: 10. The CDR3 DNA is TGTGCCAGTAGAGAACTAGCGGGAGTTAGCGGTGAGCAGTTCTTC. Translation: CASRELAGVSGEQFF. Drawing the rest from reference TRBV19 and TRBJ2-1, the complete variable domain is DGGITQSPKYLFRKEGQNVTLSCEQNLNHDAMYWYRQDPGQGLRLIYYSQIVNDFQKGDIAEGYSVSREKKESFPLTVTSAQKNPTAFYLCASRELAGVSGEQFFGPGTRLTVL.

V gene TRBV4-3 combines with J gene TRBJ1-2; tentatively, D is TRBD1 (5 bases). Germline V lookup: CDR1 LGHNA, CDR2 YSLEER. CDR3 length: 14 residues. With 0 bases removed from V and 2 bases from J, the gap between germline ends came to 7 bases. The CDR3 sequence: CASSQEGRNYGYTF. The CDR3 DNA reads as TGCGCCAGCAGCCAAGAGGGGCGGAACTATGGCTACACCTTC.

This chain connects TRBV11-1 to TRBJ2-5, with D uncertain. CDR3 size: 12 residues. Trimming removed 5 bases from V and 5 bases from J, with 9 bases in between. The V gene's germline CDR1 is SGHAT and CDR2 FQDESV (reference sequence). The CDR3 region has the DNA TGTGCCAGCAGCGTATCTAAGGAGACCCAGTACTTC. Its translation: CASSVSKETQYF.

In nucleotides, the CDR3 is TGTGCCAGCAGCTTATCGGGGGGGTATGGCTACACCTTC. It translates to CASSLSGGYGYTF. The chain employs TRBV5-4 and TRBJ1-2; D possibly corresponds to TRBD1 (5 bases). V was trimmed by 2 bases and J by 5 bases, leaving 10 bases between them. This CDR3 has 13 residues. CDR1 is SGHNT, CDR2 YYREEE, per germline (reference sequence).

This clone was seen more than once but under ten times. The chain recombines TRBV11-2 with TRBJ2-7, with D unresolved. The length of the CDR3 is 12 residues. From germline, CDR1 is SGHAT and CDR2 FQNNGV. Trimming pared 2 bases from V and 3 bases from J, leaving 5 bases between. CDR3 protein: CASSLWGYEQYF. Written as DNA, the CDR3 is TGTGCCAGCAGCTTATGGGGCTACGAGCAGTACTTC.

This clone occurred once. Here the CDR3 reads CASSFGLDYNEQFF. The CDR3 DNA sequence: TGTGCCAGCAGCTTCGGACTAGACTACAATGAGCAGTTCTTC. V usage is TRBV5-8 and J usage is TRBJ2-1; 7 bases are shared with TRBD2. The CDR3 loop spans 14 amino acids. The V and J ends lost 2 bases and 3 bases, in that order; junction bases with no gene match: 2. Germline CDR1 SGHTS, CDR2 YDEGEE.

The rearrangement uses TRBV7-6 and TRBJ2-5; 8 nucleotides line up with TRBD1. The V gene end was trimmed by 0 bases and the J gene end by 7 bases; junction bases not matched to a gene: 10. The CDR3 contains 16 residues. Per germline, CDR1 SGHVS and CDR2 FNYEAQ. This CDR3 is CASSLAVTGAWGTQYF. The CDR3 nucleotides read TGTGCCAGCAGCTTAGCGGTGACAGGGGCCTGGGGGACCCAGTACTTC.

The V gene is TRBV9, the J gene TRBJ1-3; 7 bases agree with TRBD1. CDR3 length equals 17 residues. Per the germline V gene, CDR1 is SGDLS and CDR2 is YYNGEE. The J segment lost 0 bases and the V segment lost 3 bases, leaving 9 bases of the junction unmatched. This chain's CDR3 is CASSARDSSNSGNTIYF. As DNA, the CDR3 is TGTGCCAGCAGCGCCAGGGACAGTTCCAACTCTGGAAACACCATATATTTT.

This clone came up a few times. The chain links TRBV20-1 to TRBJ1-1; D call uncertain. V lost 0 bases to trimming and J lost 11 bases, with 10 bases between them. Per the germline V gene, CDR1 is DFQATT and CDR2 is SNEGSKA (reference sequence). This CDR3 has 11 residues. The CDR3, as DNA: TGCAGTGCTAGAGATAACCCCGAGGCTTTCTTT. It codes for CSARDNPEAFF.

The rearrangement links TRBV28 to TRBJ1-2; D ambiguous. The CDR3 sequence is 12 residues long. Per the germline V gene, CDR1 is MDHEN and CDR2 is SYDVKM. Trimming took off 6 bases at V and 8 bases at J, with 13 bases between the two ends. CDR3 DNA sequence: TGTGCCAGCAGGTCCGGAGGGTACGGCTACACCTTC. Protein sequence: CASRSGGYGYTF.

The rearrangement links TRBV15 to TRBJ2-5; TRBD2 aligns across 9 bases. Germline CDR1 LNHNV, CDR2 YYDKDF (reference sequence). V trimming: 5 bases; J trimming: 1 base; junction bases outside the gene matches: 11. The CDR3 has 17 amino acids. The CDR3 protein is CATSQRSGAGGQETQYF. The CDR3 DNA follows: TGTGCCACCAGCCAGAGGAGTGGAGCGGGAGGCCAAGAGACCCAGTACTTC.

V usage is TRBV4-1 and J usage is TRBJ1-2; D is uncertain. Germline V gives CDR1 MGHRA, CDR2 YSYEKL. The CDR3 is 15 amino acids. Trimming stripped 2 bases from V and 4 bases from J, with 14 bases between. DNA for the CDR3: TGCGCCAGCAGCCAACCTCCGTGGAGGGCCTATGGCTACACCTTC. As protein: CASSQPPWRAYGYTF.

The count of this clone is one. CDR3 in amino acids: CASSSEGTGFFNEQFF. The CDR3 DNA follows: TGTGCCAGCAGTTCAGAAGGGACAGGGTTCTTCAATGAGCAGTTCTTC. The chain recombines TRBV28 with TRBJ2-1; TRBD1 aligns across 9 bases. Per germline, CDR1 MDHEN and CDR2 SYDVKM. This CDR3 spans 16 amino acids. V was pared by 4 bases and J by 6 bases, with 10 bases of the junction left unmatched.

This chain links TRBV6-5 with TRBJ2-7; D call uncertain. V lost 4 bases, J lost 4 bases, and 11 bases lay in between. CDR3 length: 13 residues. CDR1 and CDR2 (germline): MNHEY, SVGAGI. CDR3 DNA sequence: TGTGCCAGCAGTTCCTCCGTGGGTTACGAGCAGTACTTC. Translated, it gives CASSSSVGYEQYF.

The gene calls are TRBV9 and TRBJ2-1; 7 bases line up with TRBD2. J gave up 4 bases and V 3 bases, and 7 bases lay outside the gene matches. The CDR3 runs 15 residues. Germline lookup yields CDR1 SGDLS and CDR2 YYNGEE. This CDR3 is CASSAREKLYNEQFF. The CDR3 DNA is TGTGCCAGCAGCGCGCGGGAGAAATTGTACAATGAGCAGTTCTTC.

This sequence joins TRBV18 and TRBJ2-1, with 7 bases identical to TRBD2. The germline V gene has CDR1 KGHSH and CDR2 LQKENI. The CDR3 totals 20 residues. Trimming removed 2 bases from V and 0 bases from J; junction bases left unmatched: 16. CDR3 in DNA: TGTGCCAGCTCACCAATAAGTCCCGCGGGAGTACGGACCTCCTACAATGAGCAGTTCTTC. Translating it yields CASSPISPAGVRTSYNEQFF.

The chain is built from TRBV23-1 and TRBJ2-7; D ambiguous. TRBV23-1 is known as an ORF, though its function is uncertain. The CDR3 sequence is 14 residues long. Deletions cut 2 bases from V and 0 bases from J, with 8 bases between. In nucleotides, the CDR3 is TGCGCCAGCAGTCAAGTTTACAGCTCCTACGAGCAGTACTTC. It yields the protein CASSQVYSSYEQYF.

V is TRBV7-2 and J is TRBJ1-5; unclear D gene. The V gene's germline CDR1 is SGHTA and CDR2 FQGNSA. Trimming took off 3 bases at V and 3 bases at J, with 3 bases between the two ends. CDR3 size: 12 residues. CDR3 loop: CASSFANQPQHF. The CDR3 nucleotides are TGTGCCAGCAGCTTCGCCAATCAGCCCCAGCATTTT.